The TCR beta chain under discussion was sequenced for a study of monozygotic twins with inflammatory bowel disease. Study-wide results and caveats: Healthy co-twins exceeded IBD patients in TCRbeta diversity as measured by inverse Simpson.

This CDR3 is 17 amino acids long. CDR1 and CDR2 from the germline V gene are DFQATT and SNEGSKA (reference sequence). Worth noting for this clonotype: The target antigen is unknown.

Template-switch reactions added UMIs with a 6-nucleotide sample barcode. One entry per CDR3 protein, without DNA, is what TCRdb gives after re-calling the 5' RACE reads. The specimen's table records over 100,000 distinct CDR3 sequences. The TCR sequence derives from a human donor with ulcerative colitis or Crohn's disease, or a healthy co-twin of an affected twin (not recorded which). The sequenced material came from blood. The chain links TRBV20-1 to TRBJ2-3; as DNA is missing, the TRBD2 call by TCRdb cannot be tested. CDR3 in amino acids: CSARGVSGRGRADTQYF.